This T cell receptor beta chain was sequenced during a study of CXCR3-negative and CXCR3-positive naive CD8 T cells. Preparation of TRB cDNA libraries relied on 5' RACE carrying UMI labels. TCRdb reworked the 5' RACE reads into one entry per CDR3 protein, no DNA. This sample's table reports under 85,000 distinct CDR3 sequences. Regarding the study as a whole: Cryopreservation partially decreased CXCR3 expression, and most assays used fresh PBMCs. Naive CXCR3-positive cells had TRB CDR3s more hydrophobic than those of CXCR3-negative naive cells. Memory, not naive, CXCR3-negative and CXCR3-positive cells differed in TRBV-TRBJ usage.

Notes on this clonotype: The antigen is undetermined.

Phenotypically, naive CD8+ T cells corresponded to CD45RO-CCR7+CD27+CD95-. The germline gives CDR1 MGHRA, CDR2 YSYEKL. The CDR3 is 15 amino acids. The sequencing sample was made of naive CXCR3- CD8+ T cells from blood. Described subset: CD45RO-CCR7+CD27+CD95- naive CD8+ T cells lacking CXCR3 (TNR3-). The V gene is TRBV4-1, the J gene TRBJ2-7. This sequence originates from a human donor in good health. Some clones in this sample may be carry-over from other donors' samples. The CDR3 is CASSQGRASSYEQYF.